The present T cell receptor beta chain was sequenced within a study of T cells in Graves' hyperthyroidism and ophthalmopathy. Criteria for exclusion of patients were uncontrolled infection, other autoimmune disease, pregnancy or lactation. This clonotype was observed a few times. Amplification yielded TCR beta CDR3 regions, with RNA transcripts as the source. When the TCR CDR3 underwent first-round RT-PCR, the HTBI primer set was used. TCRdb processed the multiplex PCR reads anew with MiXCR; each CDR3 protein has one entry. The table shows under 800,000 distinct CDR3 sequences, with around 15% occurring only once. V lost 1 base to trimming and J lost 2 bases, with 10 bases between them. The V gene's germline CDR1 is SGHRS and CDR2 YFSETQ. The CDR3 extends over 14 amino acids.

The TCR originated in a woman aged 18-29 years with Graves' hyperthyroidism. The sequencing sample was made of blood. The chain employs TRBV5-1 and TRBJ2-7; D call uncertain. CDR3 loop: CASSLTLPPYEQYF. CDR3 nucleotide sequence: TGCGCCAGCAGCTTGACCCTACCCCCCTACGAGCAGTACTTC.